The text below deals with one T cell receptor beta chain. The antigen is undetermined. The entry originates in a study of monozygotic twins with cystic fibrosis. The V gene lost 3 bases and the J gene lost 4 bases, with 12 bases spanning the gap. Per germline, CDR1 SEHNR and CDR2 FQNEAQ (reference sequence). The CDR3 has 14 amino acids. Findings and limits, study-wide: Low clonality (median about 0.0095) suggested a mostly naive repertoire. V usage most resembled the co-twin in 13 of 16 pairs. Monozygotic CF twins shared more identical nucleotide clonotypes than unrelated patients.

The assay was immunoSEQ multiplex PCR, and TCRdb's table has in-frame clones only and misses some. The table has about 22,000 clones, approximately 97% seen once; the top ten hold 0.13% to 0.15%. The source material was blood. This chain uses TRBV7-9 with TRBJ1-2; D is unresolved. The TCR comes from a girl aged 10 to 17 with cystic fibrosis. The CDR3 sequence: CASSFPGDGYGYTF. In nucleotides, the CDR3 is TGTGCCAGCAGCTTCCCGGGAGATGGCTATGGCTACACCTTC.